This T cell receptor (beta chain) was found in a study of neurological immune-mediated disorders. Each TCR transcript was tagged with a 10-nucleotide random UMI during 5'RACE. TCRdb analysed the 5' RACE reads with MiXCR anew, one entry per CDR3 protein. The data show 95,000 or so distinct CDR3 sequences, roughly 3.5% seen once. The CDR3 is 13 residues long. Germline lookup yields CDR1 SEHNR and CDR2 FQNEAQ (reference sequence). V was pared by 5 bases and J by 9 bases, with 14 bases between. In its sample, this clonotype was seen many times. Its target is unknown. Study observations and caveats: Healthy controls had more TCR clonal expansion than multiple sclerosis, which showed the least, whereas HTLV-1-associated myelopathy showed the most.

The chain joins TRBV7-9 to TRBJ2-1, with D possibly matching TRBD2 (6 bases). Specimen: PBMCs. This TCR came from a woman aged 18-30 years with multiple sclerosis. The CDR3 loop is CASSPRVGGEQFF. CDR3 DNA sequence: TGTGCCAGCAGCCCCAGGGTCGGGGGTGAGCAGTTCTTC.